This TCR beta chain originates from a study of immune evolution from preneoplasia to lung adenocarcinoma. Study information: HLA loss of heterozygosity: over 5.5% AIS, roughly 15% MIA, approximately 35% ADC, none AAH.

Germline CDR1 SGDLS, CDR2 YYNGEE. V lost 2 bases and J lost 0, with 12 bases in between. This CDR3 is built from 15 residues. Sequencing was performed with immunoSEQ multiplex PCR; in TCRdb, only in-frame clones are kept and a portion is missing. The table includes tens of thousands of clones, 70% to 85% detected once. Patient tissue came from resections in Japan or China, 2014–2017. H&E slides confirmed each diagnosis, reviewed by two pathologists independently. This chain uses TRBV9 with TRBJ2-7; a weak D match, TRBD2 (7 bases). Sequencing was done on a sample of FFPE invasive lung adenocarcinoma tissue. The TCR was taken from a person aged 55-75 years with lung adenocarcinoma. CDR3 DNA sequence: TGTGCCAGCAGCGTTCTAGCGGACAGCTCCTACGAGCAGTACTTC. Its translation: CASSVLADSSYEQYF.